This T cell receptor (beta chain) stems from a study of blood T cell repertoires in COVID-19 (dated by TCRdb to about 2020). Regarding the complete study: The collaborator samples originated in the United States, Italy and Spain and spanned the acute and convalescent phases of COVID-19. The material from the prospective study consisted of cDNA or gDNA derived from T cells, B-cell-depleted T cells, or PBMCs. Subjects who had been exposed to COVID-19, were actively infected with it, or had recovered from it provided the deeply sampled blood TCRbeta repertoires that made up the dataset. A freely available public database, intended as a resource for researchers studying the immune response to SARS-CoV-2, is where the repertoires were released. The samples were drawn from the first 160 participants of the ongoing ImmuneRACE study and from under 1,500 subjects provided by 6 global collaborators. The sample metadata nearly always contained a de-identified subject ID, COVID-19 status, age in years and sex. Where available, HLA class I and class II types were obtained from metadata supplied by the sample provider rather than from assay-based typing.

With respect to this clone: Its antigen remains undetermined. No quality values exist for individual bases; no much larger clone is one base distant.

TCRbeta CDR3 regions were amplified from genomic DNA using the immunoSEQ Assay, a bias-controlled multiplex PCR. In the authors' own workflow: The number of nucleated cells in each sample was estimated by amplification of reference gene primers within the assay. To quantify the absolute abundance of each unique TCRbeta CDR3 rearrangement, sequence reads were collapsed and filtered. For each sample, productive Simpson clonality was calculated by taking the square root of Simpson's diversity index across productive rearrangements. This is the immuneACCESS table as TCRdb keeps it, with only in-frame sequences that have V and J called. A part of the clones is gone; compared with another copy, unresolved V genes explain less than half, and the rest is unexplained. V, J and clone size derive from that table, while D and trimming were established from the DNA sequence. The sample includes some 490,000 clones, with roughly nine tenths observed a single time. The ten largest clones add up to approximately 8.3% of the sample.

CDR1 and CDR2, per the germline V gene, are MGHRA and YSYEKL. V is trimmed back by 3 bases and J by 6 bases, and the junction contains 10 bases that no gene match accounts for. The CDR3 has 16 amino acids, counting the end cysteine and phenylalanine. Only CDR3 DNA remains: 48 bases, in frame from the first base. Overall results and qualifications from the work: The quantity of clinical and demographic metadata differed by source and by participant and was supplied without curation.

Participants in the prospective study were enrolled through a virtual design, were aged roughly 18 to 100 years, and lived in 24 United States geographic areas. Cohort assignment in the prospective study relied on participant-reported clinical history from a screening survey and a study questionnaire. Recovered participants in ImmuneRACE Cohort 3 were defined by two consecutive negative NP/OP PCR tests, clearance by a healthcare professional, or resolution of symptoms. In the prospective study, whole blood, serum and a nasopharyngeal or oropharyngeal swab were collected from each participant by mobile phlebotomists. Over a roughly two-month period, participants in the prospective study had the option of providing additional blood draws and questionnaires. Prospective study blood samples were shipped either frozen or at room temperature before DNA extraction.

The source material was PBMCs or T cells enriched from blood (not recorded which). The chain couples TRBV4-1 to TRBJ1-4; 7 of the junction bases match TRBD1. This sequence originates from an older woman who had recovered from COVID-19. The bases read TGCGCCAGCAGCCAGGACGGACAGGCCACCCATGAAAAACTGTTTTTT. This gives the protein CASSQDGQATHEKLFF.